Reported below is one T cell receptor (beta chain). Its antigen is still unknown. This CDR3 is 15 amino acids long. Germline V gives CDR1 LNHNV, CDR2 YYDKDF (reference sequence). V gave up 2 bases and J gave up 2 bases; unmatched junction bases: 1. The data were obtained in a study of cytomegalovirus exposure and HLA in healthy donors. The PCR was carried out with 60 Vbeta primers and 13 Jbeta primers. Using immunoSEQ multiplex PCR, the repertoire was profiled, and TCRdb retains in-frame clones only, with some absent. This sample has about 100,000 clones; about three quarters occur once, and the top ten carry 13% to 15%. Notes on the study in general: Later analysis reportedly placed an Asian-associated ancestry cluster below the roughly 630-donor mean in N-insertions. Presence/absence analysis assumed near-uniform sequencing depth across donors. Among TCR beta chains of equal frequency, HLA-associated ones were more clonally expanded in a later analysis.

The source is a male donor in good health and CMV-seropositive. Input material: PBMCs. The V and J genes are TRBV15 and TRBJ2-1; 9 nucleotides line up with TRBD1. The CDR3 loop reads CATSRWDRAYNEQFF. Written as DNA, the CDR3 is TGTGCCACCAGCAGATGGGACAGGGCCTACAATGAGCAGTTCTTC.